This T cell receptor (beta chain) was identified during a study of radiation and T cells in renal cell carcinoma. Time point described: blood 2 weeks post-SBRT. The treatment: 15 Gy SBRT to primary tumor, nephrectomy 4 weeks later. Some clones are missing from TCRdb's copy, which holds only in-frame ones; the method was immunoSEQ multiplex PCR. The data show about 26,000 clones, with 81% seen just once and roughly a third held by the top ten. Concerning this clone: The junction departs from the called germline gene at one end, perhaps through a read error.

The CDR3 has 13 residues. Per the germline V gene, CDR1 is SSHAT and CDR2 is FNYEAQ (reference sequence). Material: blood, obtained from a patient whose treatment included radiotherapy and nephrectomy. The receptor was derived from a man aged 55-75 years with renal cell carcinoma. This rearrangement joins TRBV7-7 to TRBJ2-5; D is undetermined. CDR3 sequence: CASSLLQDPWVNF. Here the CDR3 DNA reads TGTGCCAGCAGCTTACTCCAGGACCCCTGGGTTAACTTC.